These 10 T cell receptor beta chains came from one sample sequenced in a study of T cells after yellow fever vaccination. MiXCR was run by TCRdb on the 5' RACE reads, yielding one entry per CDR3 protein. The table has under 150,000 distinct CDR3 sequences, 6.5% to 8.5% seen once; the top ten hold roughly 0.73%. Specimen: CD4+ T cells sorted from PBMCs, collected 5 days after the yellow fever booster vaccination. The source of these receptors is a man younger than 45 who received the YFV17D yellow fever vaccine.

This clonotype has a count of ten or more. The V call is TRBV7-2, the J call TRBJ2-3; D is unresolved. This CDR3 spans 15 amino acids. V dropped 5 bases and J dropped 0 bases, with 12 bases sitting between them. Germline V gene data show CDR1 as SGHTA and CDR2 as FQGNSA. CDR3 in DNA: TGTGCCAGCAGCCGGCATCCGACTAGCACAGATACGCAGTATTTT. Its translation is CASSRHPTSTDTQYF.

At least ten counts were recorded for this clonotype. The gene calls are TRBV27 and TRBJ2-1; TRBD1 aligns across 7 bases. V trimming: 2 bases; J trimming: 2 bases; junction bases outside the gene matches: 0. The CDR3 length is 14 residues. The germline CDR1 and CDR2 sequences are MNHEY and SMNVEV (reference sequence). Written as DNA, the CDR3 is TGTGCCAGCAGTTTAAGGGGGCCCTACAATGAGCAGTTCTTC. Residues: CASSLRGPYNEQFF.

This clonotype was picked up many times. The genes are TRBV7-2 and TRBJ2-7; D is uncertain. Germline loops: CDR1 SGHTA, CDR2 FQGNSA. V was clipped by 5 bases and J by 7 bases, with 18 bases between them. The length of the CDR3 is 14 residues. The CDR3 region has the DNA TGTGCCAGCAGCCAATCCGGCGCTGGTTGGGAGCAGTACTTC. It translates to CASSQSGAGWEQYF.

This clonotype was counted ten times or more. The rearrangement links TRBV20-1 to TRBJ2-3; the D gene is possibly TRBD2 (7 bases). This CDR3 contains 14 residues. V shed 3 bases and J shed 2 bases, with 12 bases lying between them. Germline values: CDR1 DFQATT, CDR2 SNEGSKA (reference sequence). CDR3 residues: CSARRGDYTDTQYF. The CDR3, as DNA: TGCAGTGCTAGGAGGGGGGACTACACAGATACGCAGTATTTT.

At least ten counts were recorded for this clonotype. The chain uses TRBV5-1 and TRBJ1-2; the D gene is possibly TRBD1 (5 bases). CDR3 length: 13 amino acids. Germline values: CDR1 SGHRS, CDR2 YFSETQ. Between the trimmed V and J ends, which lost 4 bases and 9 bases, there was a span of 16 bases. CDR3 sequence reads: CASSAETRASYTF. The CDR3 bases are TGCGCCAGCAGCGCAGAGACCAGGGCGAGCTACACCTTC.

In this sample, this clonotype turned up many times. V and J are TRBV2 and TRBJ1-4, with 10 bases identical to TRBD1. V shed 1 base and J 7 bases; nucleotides not matched to a gene: 3. The CDR3 is 15 amino acids. Germline CDR1 is SNHLY and CDR2 is FYNNEI. DNA for the CDR3: TGTGCCAGCAGTGAAGTGGGACAGGGGACTGAAAAACTGTTTTTT. Translating it yields CASSEVGQGTEKLFF. Looking up the rest from reference TRBV2 and TRBJ1-4 gives the full variable domain: EPEVTQTPSHQVTQMGQEVILRCVPISNHLYFYWYRQILGQKVEFLVSFYNNEISEKSEIFDDQFSVERPDGSNFTLKIRSTKLEDSAMYFCASSEVGQGTEKLFFGSGTQLSVL.

The table lists this clonotype with many counts. The rearrangement joins TRBV20-1 to TRBJ2-1; tentatively, D is TRBD1 (6 bases). The germline V and J ends were trimmed by 5 bases and 3 bases, with 11 bases remaining between them. The CDR3 consists of 13 residues. Germline V gene data show CDR1 as DFQATT and CDR2 as SNEGSKA (reference sequence). The CDR3 nucleotides are TGCAGTGCTGCCAGGGGTAGCTACAATGAGCAGTTCTTC. Its protein is CSAARGSYNEQFF.

This clonotype has a handful of counts. J is TRBJ2-3 and V is TRBV20-1, with 12 bases aligning to TRBD2. Trimming took 3 bases from V and 2 from J; bases not matched to a gene: 9. This CDR3 region has 17 residues. From germline, CDR1 is DFQATT and CDR2 SNEGSKA (reference sequence). This CDR3 is CSASTTGLAGPTDTQYF. The CDR3 DNA reads as TGCAGTGCTAGTACGACTGGACTAGCGGGGCCCACAGATACGCAGTATTTT.

Ten or more counts support this clonotype. The gene calls are TRBV7-9 and TRBJ2-3, with D perhaps matching TRBD1 (5 bases). V was cut by 5 bases and J by 1 base, with 13 bases left in between. The CDR3 consists of 15 residues. The V gene's germline CDR1 is SEHNR and CDR2 FQNEAQ (reference sequence). The chain's CDR3 is CASSRQSTGTDTQYF. In DNA, the CDR3 is TGTGCCAGCAGCCGACAGAGTACGGGCACAGATACGCAGTATTTT.

This clonotype was detected many times. This rearrangement joins TRBV5-1 to TRBJ1-2, with D unclear. Trimming took off 2 bases at V and 5 bases at J, with 13 bases between the two ends. CDR1 and CDR2 from the germline V gene are SGHRS and YFSETQ. CDR3 size: 14 residues. The CDR3 loop is CASSFPDTAYGYTF. The DNA of the CDR3 is TGCGCCAGCAGCTTCCCCGACACGGCGTATGGCTACACCTTC.